The entry that follows covers one TCR beta chain sequence. A few counts support this clonotype. Its antigen has not been determined. Per-base qualities were not stored, and no clone one base away is much larger. The ophthalmopathy patients had moderately to severely active disease, with a Clinical Activity Score of 3 or higher, a NOSPECS grade of 4 or higher, and a disease duration of less than 3 months. Anyone with other autoimmune diseases, uncontrolled infections, pregnancy or lactation was excluded from the study. Clinical symptoms, serum thyroxine, TRAb, thyroid ultrasound and orbital computed tomography formed the basis of the diagnosis. Using Ficoll-Paque density gradient centrifugation, PBMCs were isolated from roughly 9.2 ml of fresh peripheral blood. Total RNA was extracted using Trizol reagent, and RNA quality was checked on an Agilent 2100 Bioanalyzer. For repertoire sequencing, the TCR beta CDR3 regions were amplified from RNA transcripts. A first-round RT-PCR used HTBI primers with the Qiagen OneStep RT-PCR kit, followed by a second-round multiplex PCR, size selection and purification. Libraries were sequenced on an Illumina HiSeq2000 using paired-end 100 bp reads. The original pipeline was this. SOAPnuke was used for read processing, and reads with adapters, uncalled bases, a mean Phred below 15, or no exact constant-primer or identifier match were discarded. COPE v1.2.5 was used to merge high-quality paired reads. Clonotypes were defined as unique nucleotide sequences and were aligned to IMGT TRB V, D and J references using MiTCR v1.1. Only V-J combinations with frequency above 0.0001 were analysed, covering about 99% of repertoires. For each V-J combination, a TCR clonal expansion and chaos score was defined as F50 clonal expansion divided by the chaos observed in the TCRdist matrix. Welch's t-statistics and random forest were used to reduce the features to 13 V-J combinations, which were then used as input to a naive Bayes classifier. The Morisita-Horn index was used to measure how similar the thyroid and blood repertoires were. Using fastp at Q25 and MiXCR, TCRdb reprocessed the public reads and kept productive beta chains. Each CDR3 protein appears once, grouped with its most common genes and DNA. TCRdb, not the original authors, processed these V and J calls. The sample records roughly 230,000 distinct CDR3 sequences, 20% to 25% of which are singletons. The top ten hold roughly 45% of the sample.

This sample stems from a study of Graves' ophthalmopathy and Graves' hyperthyroidism (dated 2018 in TCRdb). Looking at the study overall: Peripheral blood was collected before any treatment was given, at the time of initial diagnosis. To tell Graves' ophthalmopathy apart from Graves' hyperthyroidism, and to predict which patients would progress to ophthalmopathy, the study relied on TCR beta repertoire signatures. In total, some 130 blood samples were TCR-sequenced: under 45 ophthalmopathy, under 80 hyperthyroidism and roughly 17 hyperthyroidism-to-ophthalmopathy patients. To explore V-J signatures distinguishing ophthalmopathy from hyperthyroidism, a discovery set of roughly 100 patients (about 44 ophthalmopathy, 57 stable hyperthyroidism) was enrolled. For independent validation, a separate cohort was made up of approximately 19 hyperthyroidism patients plus 17 patients who later progressed from hyperthyroidism to ophthalmopathy. In a handful of hyperthyroidism patients, the T-cell repertoires found in thyroid tissue were compared with those found in blood. Following sample collection, hyperthyroidism patients were given methimazole at a starting dose of 30 mg daily, and ophthalmopathy patients were given high-dose intravenous methylprednisolone. The roughly 100 discovery patients were randomly divided into training and test sets at a 7:3 ratio. The paper's findings and limits, for the study overall: Most expanded thyroid clonotypes with frequency above 0.001 were also detected in blood, suggesting blood repertoires may reflect the thyroid immune response. No statistical method was used to set the sample size in advance, and the investigators knew which group each participant was assigned to. In cross-validation, the 13-signature model distinguished ophthalmopathy from stable hyperthyroidism with 85% to 90% sensitivity and almost 83% specificity, and in the test set the corresponding values were roughly 80% and 76%. In validation, the model predicted ophthalmopathy progression with 55% to 71% sensitivity and approximately 72% specificity; roughly 12 predicted patients were CT-confirmed with GO in a median of around 6 months.

Taken from the germline V gene, the CDR1 and CDR2 loops are KGHSH and LQKENI. From cysteine to phenylalanine, the CDR3 is 13 amino acids long. Of the read, only the CDR3 DNA is kept; its 39 bases are in frame from base 1. V sheds 4 bases and J sheds 4 bases, leaving 7 bases between their ends. This receptor was identified in a woman aged 45 to 65 with Graves' ophthalmopathy. Donor details come from another sample of the same person, matched by shared clones. Specimen: peripheral blood. The rearranged segments are TRBV18 and TRBJ2-2; no D gene can be assigned with confidence. DNA sequence: TGTGCCAGCTCACTTCAACCCACCGGGGAGCTGTTTTTT. Its protein is CASSLQPTGELFF. The CDR3, completed at both ends by the reference TRBV18 and TRBJ2-2 genes, gives the full variable domain NAGVMQNPRHLVRRRGQEARLRCSPMKGHSHVYWYRQLPEEGLKFMVYLQKENIIDESGMPKERFSAEFPKEGPSILRIQQVVRGDSAAYFCASSLQPTGELFFGEGSRLTVL.